The rows below give T cell receptor beta chains drawn from one sample of a study of human T cells and chemical hapten exposure. Each CDR3 protein gets one entry after TCRdb re-called the RACE reads with MiXCR. This sample has roughly 43,000 distinct CDR3 sequences, with about 9.6% found just once. This specimen consisted of whole blood, obtained in connection with sensitization to the hapten diphenylcyclopropenone (DPC). The receptors shown here come from a woman aged 30 to 39 with alopecia areata. Some clones in this sample may be carry-over from other donors' samples. The CDR3 runs from the conserved cysteine through the conserved F or W. D genes are given only for firm matches. Only part of the rows carry a size: once, few, many, or a class if the clone is expanded.

d_call j_call v_call clone_size cdr3_aa cdr3_nt
TRBD2 TRBJ2-3 TRBV7-3 few CASSRGEDTDTQYF TGTGCCAGCAGTCGGGGGGAAGACACAGATACGCAGTATTTT
. TRBJ2-7 TRBV5-1 few CASSLETQGYEQYF TGCGCCAGCAGCCTAGAGACACAGGGATACGAGCAGTACTTC
. TRBJ2-5 TRBV7-2 many CASSQRPGLETQYF TGTGCCAGCAGCCAACGGCCGGGGTTGGAGACCCAGTACTTC
. TRBJ1-2 TRBV18 few CASSRMGAEDGYTF TGTGCCAGCTCACGAATGGGGGCTGAGGATGGCTACACCTTC
. TRBJ2-1 TRBV27 . CASSLGGGPNEQFF TGTGCCAGCAGTTTAGGTGGGGGCCCGAATGAGCAGTTCTTC
TRBD2 TRBJ2-5 TRBV5-5 . CASSPLVGGEQETQYF TGTGCCAGCAGCCCGTTGGTCGGGGGGGAACAAGAGACCCAGTACTTC
. TRBJ1-1 TRBV18 few CASSPPRDEAFF TGTGCCAGCTCACCACCCAGAGATGAAGCTTTCTTT
TRBD1 TRBJ1-6 TRBV12-3/TRBV12-4 once CASGLTGINSPLHF TGTGCCAGCGGCTTGACAGGGATTAATTCACCCCTCCACTTT
TRBD2 TRBJ2-7 TRBV15 . CATSSPGLAGTYEQYF TGTGCCACCAGCAGTCCTGGACTAGCGGGAACCTACGAGCAGTACTTC
. TRBJ2-3 TRBV7-2 . CASSLAPPGTDTQYF TGTGCCAGCAGCTTAGCGCCCCCGGGCACAGATACGCAGTATTTT
. TRBJ2-5 TRBV6-5 few CASKIPRGETQYF TGTGCCAGCAAAATACCCCGCGGGGAGACCCAGTACTTC
TRBD2 TRBJ2-3 TRBV7-3 many CASSPGTSGGAWYF TGTGCCAGCAGCCCGGGGACTAGCGGGGGGGCCTGGTATTTT
. TRBJ2-6 TRBV29-1 . CSVESPGSGANVLTF TGCAGCGTTGAATCCCCTGGCTCTGGGGCCAACGTCCTGACTTTC
TRBD1 TRBJ1-2 TRBV12-3/TRBV12-4 . CASSPGQGYDGYTF TGTGCCAGCAGTCCAGGACAGGGGTACGATGGCTACACCTTC
. TRBJ2-5 TRBV5-4 . CASSPDSLQETQYF TGTGCCAGCAGCCCTGACAGCCTCCAAGAGACCCAGTACTTC
TRBD1 TRBJ1-3 TRBV5-1 few CASSPDRVSGNTIYF TGCGCCAGCAGCCCGGACAGGGTCTCTGGAAACACCATATATTTT
. TRBJ2-3 TRBV3-2 . CASSQDRCVPGTASTDTQYF TGTGCCAGCAGCCAAGATCGCTGTGTCCCCGGGACAGCTAGCACAGATACGCAGTATTTT
. TRBJ2-5 TRBV19 . CASSNSGVKTQYF TGTGCCAGTAGTAACTCCGGGGTGAAGACCCAGTACTTC
. TRBJ2-3 TRBV27 . CASSRLGIGDTQYF TGTGCCAGCAGCCGGCTAGGGATCGGAGATACGCAGTATTTT
. TRBJ1-2 TRBV20-1 . CSARRPDYGYTF TGCAGTGCTAGAAGGCCGGACTATGGCTACACCTTC
TRBD1 TRBJ2-5 TRBV7-9 . CASSPDRGQVETQYF TGTGCCAGCAGCCCGGACAGGGGGCAAGTGGAGACCCAGTACTTC
TRBD1 TRBJ2-2 TRBV7-9 few CASSVGATRDRNTGELFF TGTGCCAGCAGCGTGGGGGCAACCCGGGACAGGAACACCGGGGAGCTGTTTTTT
. TRBJ2-7 TRBV6-5 few CASSYSLRGAKGEQYF TGTGCCAGCAGTTACTCCCTAAGGGGCGCGAAGGGCGAGCAGTACTTC
TRBD1 TRBJ2-3 TRBV6-5 many CASSRTGVTDTQYF TGTGCCAGCAGCAGGACAGGGGTCACAGATACGCAGTATTTT
TRBD1 TRBJ1-4 TRBV3-1 many CASSLGTGQEKLFF TGTGCCAGCAGCCTCGGGACAGGGCAAGAAAAACTGTTTTTT
. TRBJ2-7 TRBV5-1 many CASSLDRVSHEQYF TGCGCCAGCAGCTTGGACAGGGTTTCCCACGAGCAGTACTTC
TRBD2 TRBJ2-5 TRBV10-3 . CAISYSGFQETQYF TGTGCCATCAGCTATAGCGGGTTCCAAGAGACCCAGTACTTC
. TRBJ2-7 TRBV4-2 few CASSRGAYEQYF TGTGCCAGCAGCCGTGGGGCCTACGAGCAGTACTTC
TRBD2 TRBJ2-5 TRBV30 . CAWRTGGRETQYF TGTGCCTGGAGAACGGGGGGGAGAGAGACCCAGTACTTC
. TRBJ2-1 TRBV18 many CASSPGLNNEQFF TGTGCCAGCTCACCAGGACTGAACAATGAGCAGTTCTTC
. TRBJ2-3 TRBV4-2 few CASSQGLGTDTQYF TGTGCCAGCAGCCAAGGTCTGGGGACAGATACGCAGTATTTT
TRBD1 TRBJ1-1 TRBV23-1 few CASSQKTPQGSGTEAFF TGCGCCAGCAGTCAAAAGACTCCACAGGGGTCGGGGACTGAAGCTTTCTTT
. TRBJ2-1 TRBV7-2 . CASSKGGRGHNEQFF TGTGCCAGCAGCAAAGGGGGCCGGGGGCACAATGAGCAGTTCTTC
. TRBJ2-3 TRBV30 . CAWSAGRGWTDTQYF TGTGCCTGGAGCGCAGGGAGAGGTTGGACAGATACGCAGTATTTT
TRBD2 TRBJ2-5 TRBV30 few CAWSGILGGKELETQYF TGTGCCTGGAGTGGGATTCTGGGGGGGAAAGAGCTAGAGACCCAGTACTTC
. TRBJ1-4 TRBV7-9 many CASSLTGQEKLFF TGTGCCAGCAGCTTAACCGGACAGGAAAAACTGTTTTTT
. TRBJ2-1 TRBV6-5 few CASSPPGTSYNEQFF TGTGCCAGCAGTCCGCCCGGGACTTCCTACAATGAGCAGTTCTTC
. TRBJ1-2 TRBV18 . CASSPPGDYGYTF TGTGCCAGCTCACCACCCGGGGACTATGGCTACACCTTC
. TRBJ2-2 TRBV11-3 few CASSLRTTGELFF TGTGCCAGCAGCTTAAGAACCACCGGGGAGCTGTTTTTT
. TRBJ2-3 TRBV9 . CASSVGGVGTDTQYF TGTGCCAGCAGCGTAGGCGGGGTAGGCACAGATACGCAGTATTTT
. TRBJ1-1 TRBV12-3/TRBV12-4 many CASSPRRSWNTEAFF TGTGCCAGCAGTCCGCGGCGGAGTTGGAACACTGAAGCTTTCTTT
TRBD2 TRBJ2-1 TRBV9 many CASSGSGDSYNEQFF TGTGCCAGCAGCGGTAGCGGGGACTCCTACAATGAGCAGTTCTTC